This T cell receptor beta chain was captured by sequencing in a study of blood T cell repertoires in COVID-19. Whole-study context: Sample material is recorded as cDNA or gDNA derived from T cells, B-cell-depleted T cells, or PBMCs.

CDR3 length: 14 residues. Looked up from germline, CDR1 is SGHDT and CDR2 is YYEEEE. Trimming took off 2 bases at V and 0 bases at J, with 5 bases between the two ends. The count of this clone is one. Original methodology: The authors estimated nucleated cell counts from reference gene primer amplification. The table came from immunoSEQ multiplex PCR; TCRdb's copy has only in-frame clones and leaves some out. The V and J calls and clone size come from that table; D and trimming were worked out from the DNA. The sample holds roughly 200,000 clones, approximately 85% seen once. The participants were between 18 and 89 years old and came from some 23 US areas. Categorization into cohorts depended on clinical history that participants reported.

This TCR came from a man aged 35-49 years who had recovered from COVID-19. This chain connects TRBV5-6 to TRBJ1-4; D gene ambiguous. Sequencing was performed on PBMCs or T cells enriched from blood (not recorded which). In DNA form, the CDR3 reads TGTGCCAGCAGCTTCAGAACAACTAATGAAAAACTGTTTTTT. Its translation is CASSFRTTNEKLFF. Full variable domain (remainder filled in from reference TRBV5-6 and TRBJ1-4): DAGVTQSPTHLIKTRGQQVTLRCSPKSGHDTVSWYQQALGQGPQFIFQYYEEEERQRGNFPDRFSGHQFPNYSSELNVNALLLGDSALYLCASSFRTTNEKLFFGSGTQLSVL.